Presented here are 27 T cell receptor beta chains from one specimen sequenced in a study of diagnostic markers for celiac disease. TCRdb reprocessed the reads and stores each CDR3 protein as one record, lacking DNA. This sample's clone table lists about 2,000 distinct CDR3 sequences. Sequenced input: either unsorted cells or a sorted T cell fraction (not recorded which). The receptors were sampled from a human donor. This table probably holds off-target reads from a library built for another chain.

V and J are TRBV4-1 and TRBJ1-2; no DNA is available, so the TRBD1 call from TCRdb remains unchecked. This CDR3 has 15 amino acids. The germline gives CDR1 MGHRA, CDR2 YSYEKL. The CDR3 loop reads CASSQEVTGIHGYTF.

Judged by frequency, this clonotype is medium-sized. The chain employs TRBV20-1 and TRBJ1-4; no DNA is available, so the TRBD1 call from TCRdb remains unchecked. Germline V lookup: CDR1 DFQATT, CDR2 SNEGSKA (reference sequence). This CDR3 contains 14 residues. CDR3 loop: CSASGGGANEKLFF.

The CDR3 spells CASRLGTGGLYEQYF. This chain links TRBV28 with TRBJ2-7; TCRdb's D gene call, TRBD1, goes unchecked for lack of DNA. The length of the CDR3 is 15 residues. Per germline, CDR1 MDHEN and CDR2 SYDVKM.

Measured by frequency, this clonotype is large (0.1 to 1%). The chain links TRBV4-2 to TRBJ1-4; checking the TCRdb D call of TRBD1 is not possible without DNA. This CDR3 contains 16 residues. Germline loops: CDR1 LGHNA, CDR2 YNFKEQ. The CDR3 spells CASSQVTSRADEKLFF.

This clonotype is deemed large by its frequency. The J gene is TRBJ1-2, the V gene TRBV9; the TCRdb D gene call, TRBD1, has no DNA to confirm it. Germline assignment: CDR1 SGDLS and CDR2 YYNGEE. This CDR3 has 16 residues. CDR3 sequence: CASSAMGQGARHGYTF.

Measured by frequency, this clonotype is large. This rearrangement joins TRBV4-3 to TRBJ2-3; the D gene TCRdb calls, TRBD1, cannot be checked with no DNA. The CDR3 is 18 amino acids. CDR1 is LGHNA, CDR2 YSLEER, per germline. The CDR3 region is CASRNPEGAKRGTDTQYF.

This chain's CDR3 is CASSRGFSGANVLTF. The chain employs TRBV7-2 and TRBJ2-6. The CDR3 is made up of 15 amino acids. Germline V lookup: CDR1 SGHTA, CDR2 FQGNSA.

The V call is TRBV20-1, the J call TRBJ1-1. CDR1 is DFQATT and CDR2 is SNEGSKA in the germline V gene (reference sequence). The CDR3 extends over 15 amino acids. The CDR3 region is CSAGRRYGGGTEAFF.

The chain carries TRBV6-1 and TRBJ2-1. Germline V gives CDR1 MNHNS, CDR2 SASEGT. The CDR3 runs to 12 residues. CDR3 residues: CASTTRKNEQFF.

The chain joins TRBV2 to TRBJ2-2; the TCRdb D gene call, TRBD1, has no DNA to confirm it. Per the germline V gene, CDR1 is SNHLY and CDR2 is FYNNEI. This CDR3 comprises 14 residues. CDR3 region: CASRGQGVTGELFF.

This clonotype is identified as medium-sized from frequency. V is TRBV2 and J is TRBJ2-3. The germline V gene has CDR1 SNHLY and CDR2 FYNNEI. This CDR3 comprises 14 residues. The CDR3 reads CASATDISTDTQYF.

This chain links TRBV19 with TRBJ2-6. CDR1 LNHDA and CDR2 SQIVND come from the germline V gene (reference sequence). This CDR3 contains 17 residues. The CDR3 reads CASSIRRVSSGANVLTF.

CDR3 sequence reads: CSAPRQGTDTQYF. This chain connects TRBV20-1 to TRBJ2-3; lacking DNA, the TRBD1 call made by TCRdb goes unchecked. The length of the CDR3 is 13 residues. CDR1 is DFQATT, CDR2 SNEGSKA, per germline (reference sequence).

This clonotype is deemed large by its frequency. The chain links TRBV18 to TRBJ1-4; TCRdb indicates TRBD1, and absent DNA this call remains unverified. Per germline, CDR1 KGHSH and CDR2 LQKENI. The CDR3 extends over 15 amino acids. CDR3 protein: CASSPRSTGGEKLFF.

CDR3 amino acids: CASSLQGSETQYF. V gene TRBV7-3 combines with J gene TRBJ2-5; TCRdb calls TRBD1, which cannot be checked without DNA. Germline V lookup: CDR1 SGHTA, CDR2 FQGTGA. The CDR3 consists of 13 residues. Filled out from reference TRBV7-3 and TRBJ2-5, the complete variable domain reads GAGVSQTPSNKVTEKGKYVELRCDPISGHTALYWYRQSLGQGPEFLIYFQGTGAADDSGLPNDRFFAVRPEGSVSTLKIQRTERGDSAVYLCASSLQGSETQYFGPGTRLLVL.

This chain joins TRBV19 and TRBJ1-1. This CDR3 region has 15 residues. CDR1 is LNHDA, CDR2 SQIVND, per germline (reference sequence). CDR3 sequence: CASRGRGAMNTEAFF.

The chain's CDR3 is CASSLDLDMDRHEAFF. The chain uses TRBV28 and TRBJ1-1; TCRdb calls TRBD1, which cannot be checked without DNA. CDR3 length: 16 residues. CDR1 MDHEN and CDR2 SYDVKM come from the germline V gene.

The chain's CDR3 is CASSLAGQTYEQYF. The rearrangement joins TRBV5-1 to TRBJ2-7; TCRdb proposes TRBD1, but this gene call is untestable without DNA. Germline-derived CDR1 and CDR2 are SGHRS and YFSETQ. The CDR3 spans 14 residues.

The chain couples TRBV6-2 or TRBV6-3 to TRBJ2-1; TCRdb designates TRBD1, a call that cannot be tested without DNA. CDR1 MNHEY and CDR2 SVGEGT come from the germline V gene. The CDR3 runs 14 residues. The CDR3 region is CASRQSGGYNEQFF.

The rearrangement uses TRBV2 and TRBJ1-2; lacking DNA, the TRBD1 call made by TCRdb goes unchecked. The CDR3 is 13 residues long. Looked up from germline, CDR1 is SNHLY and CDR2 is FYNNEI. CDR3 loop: CASDGTGRHGYTF.

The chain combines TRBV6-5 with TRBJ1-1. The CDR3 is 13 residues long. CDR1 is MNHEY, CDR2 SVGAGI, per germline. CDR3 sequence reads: CASSYETGSEAFF.

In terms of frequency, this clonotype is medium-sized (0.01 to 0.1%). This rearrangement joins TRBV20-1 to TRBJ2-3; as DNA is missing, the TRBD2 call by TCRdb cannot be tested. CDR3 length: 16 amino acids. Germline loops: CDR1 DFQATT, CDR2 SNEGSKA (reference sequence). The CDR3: CSASLTSGGALDTQYF.

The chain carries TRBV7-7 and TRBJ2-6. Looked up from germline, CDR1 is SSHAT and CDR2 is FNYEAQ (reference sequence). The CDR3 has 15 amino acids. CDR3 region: CASSSGGSGANVLTF.

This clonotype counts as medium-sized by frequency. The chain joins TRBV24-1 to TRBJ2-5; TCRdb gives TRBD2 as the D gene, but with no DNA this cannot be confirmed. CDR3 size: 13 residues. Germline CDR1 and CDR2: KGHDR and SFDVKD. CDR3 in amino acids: CATGGGAPETQYF.

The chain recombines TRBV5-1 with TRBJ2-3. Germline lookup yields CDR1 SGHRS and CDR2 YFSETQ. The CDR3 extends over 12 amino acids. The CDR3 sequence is CASSMSTDTQYF.

Here the CDR3 reads CSVEWGSGTDTQYF. The chain recombines TRBV29-1 with TRBJ2-3; TCRdb calls TRBD1, which cannot be checked without DNA. The germline V gene has CDR1 SQVTM and CDR2 ANQGSEA. The CDR3 covers 14 residues.

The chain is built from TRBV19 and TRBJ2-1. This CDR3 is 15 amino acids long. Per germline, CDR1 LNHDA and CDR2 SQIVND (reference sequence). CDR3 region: CASSPTTGPYNEQFF.